This T cell receptor beta chain came from a study of cytomegalovirus exposure and HLA in healthy donors. Deletions cut 1 base from V and 3 bases from J, with 10 bases between. The length of the CDR3 is 15 residues. Germline lookup yields CDR1 SGHVS and CDR2 FNYEAQ. With 60 Vbeta and 13 Jbeta primers, the PCR was carried out. This table comes from immunoSEQ multiplex PCR, and its TCRdb copy is limited to in-frame clones, with some not included. The sample contains fewer than 200,000 clones, approximately 70% of which appear only once. Findings and caveats of the study: TCR beta sequences reportedly predicted most subjects' HLA-A and HLA-B alleles accurately. In a later analysis, V- and J-gene trimming of beta chains associated with a DCLRE1C missense variant, replicated independently. In all likelihood, a cluster of highly shared sequence variants was a sequencing artifact. Rare sequences made up most TCRs, while some public TCRs were found in many donors.

Concerning this clone itself: Its antigen is as yet unknown.

Input material: PBMCs. The rearrangement links TRBV7-6 to TRBJ1-5; D remains unclear. This TCR derives from a woman aged 25 to 39 in good health and CMV-seronegative. CDR3 loop: CASSLGAGVNQPQHF. The CDR3 nucleotides read TGTGCCAGCAGCTTAGGGGCGGGAGTCAATCAGCCCCAGCATTTT.